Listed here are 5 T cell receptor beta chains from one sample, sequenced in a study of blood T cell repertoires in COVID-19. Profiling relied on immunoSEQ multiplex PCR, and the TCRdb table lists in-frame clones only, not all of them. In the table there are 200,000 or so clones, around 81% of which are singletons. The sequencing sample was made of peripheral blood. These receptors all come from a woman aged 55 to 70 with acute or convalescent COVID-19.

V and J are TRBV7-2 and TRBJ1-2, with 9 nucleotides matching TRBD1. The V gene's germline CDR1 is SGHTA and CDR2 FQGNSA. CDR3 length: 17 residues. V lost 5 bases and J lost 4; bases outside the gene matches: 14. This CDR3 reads CASSPHGTGYMGYGYTF. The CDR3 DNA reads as TGTGCCAGCAGCCCGCATGGGACAGGGTATATGGGCTATGGCTACACCTTC.

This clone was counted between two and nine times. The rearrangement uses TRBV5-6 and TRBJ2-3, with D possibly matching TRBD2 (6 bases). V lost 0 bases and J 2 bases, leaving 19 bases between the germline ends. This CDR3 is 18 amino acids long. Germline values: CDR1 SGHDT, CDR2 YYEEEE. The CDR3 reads CASSLDISGGASTDTQYF. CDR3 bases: TGTGCCAGCAGCTTGGACATTTCCGGCGGGGCCTCCACAGATACGCAGTATTTT.

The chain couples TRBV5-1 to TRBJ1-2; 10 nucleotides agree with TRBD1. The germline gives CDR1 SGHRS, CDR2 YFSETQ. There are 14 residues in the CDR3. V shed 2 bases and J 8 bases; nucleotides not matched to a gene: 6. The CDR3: CASSLDRGHRGYTF. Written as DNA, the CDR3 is TGCGCCAGCAGCTTAGACAGGGGGCACCGGGGCTACACCTTC.

The CDR3 sequence is CASSYDFNYGYTF. CDR3 DNA sequence: TGTGCCAGCAGCTATGACTTTAACTATGGCTACACCTTC. The chain recombines TRBV6-5 with TRBJ1-2, with D unclear. CDR3 length: 13 residues. The V end was cut by 6 bases, the J end by 1 base, with 9 bases between. CDR1 and CDR2 from the germline V gene are MNHEY and SVGAGI.

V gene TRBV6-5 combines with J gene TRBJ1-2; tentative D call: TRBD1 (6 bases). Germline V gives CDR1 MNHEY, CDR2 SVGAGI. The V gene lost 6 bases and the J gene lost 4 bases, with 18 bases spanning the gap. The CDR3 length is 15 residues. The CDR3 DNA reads TGTGCCAGCAGCGAGTTCGAGGCGGGGGCCTATGGCTACACCTTC. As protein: CASSEFEAGAYGYTF.